These T cell receptor beta chains were read from a single sample in a study of T cells in localized non-small cell lung cancer. Only in-frame clones appear in the TCRdb table, and some are missing; sequencing was by immunoSEQ multiplex PCR. The sample gives under 3,500 clones, about 25% of which show up once; 20% to 30% is in the top ten. The sequencing here drew on lung tumor tissue, taken before any cancer treatment. The source is a woman between 35 and 70 years old with stage I lung adenocarcinoma. The CDR3 runs from the conserved cysteine through the conserved F or W. The D gene is left open where the match is weak. Rows give clone size only sometimes, using once, few, many, or a class for an expanded clone.

TRBV18	NA	TRBJ2-2	15	NA	TGTGCCAGCTCACCGAGAACAGCGAACACCGGGGAGCTGTTTTTT	CASSPRTANTGELFF
TRBV19	large	TRBJ2-5	14	NA	TGTGCCAGTAGTATAGTAGGCGGGAAAGAGACCCAGTACTTC	CASSIVGGKETQYF
TRBV18	NA	TRBJ1-1	13	NA	TGTGCCAGCTCACCAGGGGGGAACACTGAAGCTTTCTTT	CASSPGGNTEAFF
TRBV30	NA	TRBJ2-3	16	TRBD2	TGTGCCTGGAACCGTGGTAGCGGGGGGGCCCTTTATACGCAGTATTTT	CAWNRGSGGALYTQYF
TRBV6-7	NA	TRBJ2-5	11	TRBD1	TGTGCCAGCAGTACCCAGGGGGCCCAGTACTTC	CASSTQGAQYF
TRBV7-4	few	TRBJ2-5	14	TRBD2	TGTGCCAGCAGCCGGGAGGGGGGAAGATGGACCCAGTACTTC	CASSREGGRWTQYF
TRBV5-1	NA	TRBJ2-3	17	TRBD2	TGCGCCAGCACTCTCCTAGCGGGGGGAAGAAGCACAGATACGCAGTATTTT	CASTLLAGGRSTDTQYF
TRBV19	few	TRBJ1-1	14	NA	TGTGCCAGTAGTATGGACGGGACGAACACTGAAGCTTTCTTT	CASSMDGTNTEAFF
TRBV11-3	few	TRBJ1-2	16	TRBD1	TGTGCCAGCAGCTTTCGACAGGGGGCGAGACAGGGTGGCTACACCTTC	CASSFRQGARQGGYTF
TRBV6-8	NA	TRBJ2-3	15	TRBD2	TGTGCCAGCAGTCACCCGGGACTAGAGCGGGATACGCAGTATTTT	CASSHPGLERDTQYF
TRBV19	NA	TRBJ2-5	14	NA	TGTGCCAGTAGTAAGGGCAGGAGCCAAGAGACCCAGTACTTC	CASSKGRSQETQYF
TRBV23-1	NA	TRBJ1-1	14	NA	TGCGCCAGCAGCCAAGATCAGGAGAACACTGAAGCTTTCTTT	CASSQDQENTEAFF
TRBV19	NA	TRBJ1-5	12	NA	TGTGCCAGCTCGGACGCCGATCAGCCCCAGCATTTT	CASSDADQPQHF
TRBV19	NA	TRBJ2-7	17	TRBD1	TGTGCCAGTAGTATTCAAACCGGGACAGGGTCCTCCTACGAGCAGTACTTC	CASSIQTGTGSSYEQYF
TRBV7-4	NA	TRBJ2-7	13	NA	TGTGCCAGCAGCGGACAGGGCGGGGGCGAGCAGTACTTC	CASSGQGGGEQYF
TRBV9	NA	TRBJ2-7	14	NA	TGTGCCAGCAGCGTAGCTGGACAGCCCTACGAGCAGTACTTC	CASSVAGQPYEQYF
TRBV2	NA	TRBJ2-1	13	TRBD1	TGTGCCGAAGCAAGGGGGCTAGGGAATGAGCAGTTCTTC	CAEARGLGNEQFF
TRBV6-8	large	TRBJ2-5	14	TRBD2	TGTGCCATCGAGACTAGCGGGGGGCAAGAGACCCAGTACTTC	CAIETSGGQETQYF
TRBV9	NA	TRBJ2-3	16	NA	TGTGCCAGCAGCGTAGACGGGGACATTAGCACAGATACGCAGTATTTT	CASSVDGDISTDTQYF
TRBV5-1	NA	TRBJ1-2	15	TRBD1	TGCGCCAGCAGCTTGGAAGGGACAGGCCGGGCTGGCTACACCTTC	CASSLEGTGRAGYTF
TRBV6-8	NA	TRBJ2-3	13	NA	TGTGCCATCAGTTACGACTCCACAGATACGCAGTATTTT	CAISYDSTDTQYF
TRBV11-1	NA	TRBJ1-4	14	NA	TGTGCCAGCAGTACTGCCGGGGATAGGGAAAAACTGTTTTTT	CASSTAGDREKLFF
TRBV11-3	few	TRBJ1-3	14	TRBD1	TGTGCCAGCAGCTCGGGACAGGGTGTGCACACCATATATTTT	CASSSGQGVHTIYF
TRBV29-1	medium-sized	TRBJ1-1	13	NA	TGCAGCGTTAGTCCTCGCCAGGACACTGAAGCTTTCTTT	CSVSPRQDTEAFF
TRBV11-3	NA	TRBJ2-1	15	NA	TGTGCCAGCAGCGTACGGGGCCACCGCGGGAATGAGCAGTTCTTC	CASSVRGHRGNEQFF
TRBV19	once	TRBJ2-7	14	NA	TGTGCCAGTAGTTCAGGGGAGACGACCTACGAGCAGTACTTC	CASSSGETTYEQYF
TRBV11-3	NA	TRBJ2-1	14	NA	TGTGCCAGCAGCTTGAACGGGGGCAAGAATGAGCAGTTCTTC	CASSLNGGKNEQFF
TRBV28	NA	TRBJ2-7	14	TRBD2	TGTGCCAGCAGTTTATCCATGCCGGGAGGCGAGCAGTACTTC	CASSLSMPGGEQYF
TRBV18	few	TRBJ1-1	16	TRBD1	TGTGCCAGCTCACCTGTCGGACAGGGCGGGAACACTGAAGCTTTCTTT	CASSPVGQGGNTEAFF
TRBV9	few	TRBJ1-2	15	TRBD1	TGTGCCAGCAGCGTAGTCCCAACAGGGGACTATGGCTACACCTTC	CASSVVPTGDYGYTF
TRBV11-3	medium-sized	TRBJ2-7	17	TRBD2	TGTGCCAGCAGTCGAGCCCTCACTAGCGGGGGTATCTACGAGCAGTACTTC	CASSRALTSGGIYEQYF
TRBV12-5	NA	TRBJ1-4	15	NA	TGTGCTAGTGGTTTGGTATCCGGGGGCCATGAAAAACTGTTTTTT	CASGLVSGGHEKLFF
TRBV15	once	TRBJ2-2	16	TRBD2	TGTGCCACCAGCAGAGAGAGCGGGGGACTTGCTGGGGAGCTGTTTTTT	CATSRESGGLAGELFF
TRBV9	few	TRBJ1-5	14	TRBD1	TGTGCCAGCAGCGGGACAGGGGGCAATCAGCCCCAGCATTTT	CASSGTGGNQPQHF
TRBV6-8	NA	TRBJ1-1	14	NA	TGTGCCAGCAGTTTAGACCTGAGGAACACTGAAGCTTTCTTT	CASSLDLRNTEAFF
TRBV19	NA	TRBJ2-1	15	NA	TGTGCCAGTAGTATAACGGTGGGCTCCTACAATGAGCAGTTCTTC	CASSITVGSYNEQFF
TRBV10-3	few	TRBJ2-2	13	NA	TGTGCCATCAGCGCTCCTGGAGGCGGGGAGCTGTTTTTT	CAISAPGGGELFF
TRBV10-3	few	TRBJ1-6	13	NA	TGTGCCAGCAGTGAGCAAAGGGATTCACCCCTCCACTTT	CASSEQRDSPLHF
TRBV15	NA	TRBJ1-2	14	NA	TGTGCCACCAGCAGATCGAAGGGTGTCTATGGCTACACCTTC	CATSRSKGVYGYTF
TRBV19	few	TRBJ1-1	12	NA	TGTGCCAGTAGCAGACAGGCTCAAGAAGCTTTCTTT	CASSRQAQEAFF
TRBV11-1	few	TRBJ1-4	15	NA	TGTGCCAGCAGCTTAACAGAAGCAACTAATGAAAAACTGTTTTTT	CASSLTEATNEKLFF
TRBV9	few	TRBJ2-5	17	TRBD1	TGTGCCAGCAGCCCGGGGGCCCCGACAGGGGGCAAGCAGACCCAGTACTTC	CASSPGAPTGGKQTQYF
TRBV7-8	NA	TRBJ1-5	13	NA	TGTGCCAGCAGCTTAGGCGGATATCAGCCCCAGCATTTT	CASSLGGYQPQHF
TRBV9	few	TRBJ1-1	14	NA	TGTGCCAGCAGCGTAGCTACTGCGAACACTGAAGCTTTCTTT	CASSVATANTEAFF
TRBV19	few	TRBJ2-2	14	NA	TGTGCCAGTAGTATGGAACTGCTAACCGGGGAGCTGTTTTTT	CASSMELLTGELFF
TRBV11-3	NA	TRBJ2-1	16	NA	TGTGCCAGCAGCATCTGGACCCTGCTCTCCTACAATGAGCAGTTCTTC	CASSIWTLLSYNEQFF
TRBV12-5	NA	TRBJ1-1	13	NA	TGTGCCACCCGGGTCTCTATGAACACTGAAGCTTTCTTT	CATRVSMNTEAFF
TRBV6-8	medium-sized	TRBJ2-7	14	TRBD1	TGTGCCAGCAGGCCCCGGGACAGAGACTACGAGCAGTACTTC	CASRPRDRDYEQYF
TRBV5-1	few	TRBJ2-7	15	TRBD1	TGCGCCAGCAGCTTGCAGGGACAGGGGGCCTACGAGCAGTACTTC	CASSLQGQGAYEQYF
TRBV30	few	TRBJ1-1	14	NA	TGTGCCTGGAGTGTACTGGGGGCCGCCCCTGAAGCTTTCTTT	CAWSVLGAAPEAFF
TRBV14	NA	TRBJ2-1	17	TRBD2	TGTGCCAGCAGCCAAGATATGCCTAGCGGGGCCAACAATGAGCAGTTCTTC	CASSQDMPSGANNEQFF
TRBV11-3	NA	TRBJ1-1	15	TRBD1	TGTGCCAGCAGCTTCCGAGGGGGCATGAACACTGAAGCTTTCTTT	CASSFRGGMNTEAFF